Listed below are T cell receptor beta chains from one sample, sequenced in a study of cytomegalovirus exposure and HLA in healthy donors. This table comes from immunoSEQ multiplex PCR, and its TCRdb copy is limited to in-frame clones, with some not included. The sample shows approximately 190,000 clones, about 70% of them seen only once. Material for sequencing was PBMCs. The receptors originated from a woman aged 25 to 39 in good health and CMV-seronegative. Both conserved end residues are part of each CDR3. The D gene is left open where the match is weak. Clone size is not always given. Where it is, it says once, few, many or a class for expanded clones.

>TRBV12-2|-|TRBJ2-1|-
CASRLGLAGGRSYNEQFF
TGTGCAAGTCGCTTAGGTCTAGCGGGGGGGCGGTCCTACAATGAGCAGTTCTTC
>TRBV6-6|-|TRBJ1-5|-
CASRDTYSNQPQHF
TGTGCCAGCAGGGACACCTATAGCAATCAGCCCCAGCATTTT
>TRBV7-9|-|TRBJ2-7|-
CASSLGTPGDEQYF
TGTGCCAGCAGCTTAGGGACTCCGGGCGACGAGCAGTACTTC
>TRBV5-7|-|TRBJ2-3|TRBD1
CASSFFDRVTDTQYF
TGTGCCAGCAGCTTTTTTGACAGGGTGACAGATACGCAGTATTTT
>TRBV4-3|once|TRBJ2-1|TRBD2
CASSQDLAGGLNEQFF
TGCGCCAGCAGCCAAGATCTAGCGGGAGGGCTCAATGAGCAGTTCTTC
>TRBV28|-|TRBJ1-6|-
CASRTGHLRASPLHF
TGTGCCAGCAGGACGGGACACCTAAGGGCTTCACCCCTCCACTTT
>TRBV6-1|-|TRBJ2-7|TRBD2
CASSDSLAGGRGQYF
TGTGCCAGCAGTGATAGTCTAGCGGGGGGGCGTGGGCAGTACTTC
>TRBV29-1|-|TRBJ1-2|TRBD1
CSAKGAGNNYGYTF
TGCAGCGCCAAGGGGGCAGGGAACAACTATGGCTACACCTTC
>TRBV5-1|-|TRBJ1-1|-
CASSFHNSGTEAFF
TGCGCCAGCAGCTTTCACAACAGCGGCACTGAAGCTTTCTTT
>TRBV6-6|-|TRBJ2-7|TRBD2
CASSPLAQSSYEQYF
TGTGCCAGCAGCCCACTAGCGCAGAGCTCCTACGAGCAGTACTTC
>TRBV5-1|-|TRBJ2-7|TRBD2
CASSLVTGGPAREQYF
TGCGCCAGCAGCTTGGTTACGGGAGGGCCGGCTCGCGAGCAGTACTTC
>TRBV6-4|-|TRBJ2-1|TRBD2
CASTHGLAKPYNEQFF
TGTGCCAGCACCCACGGACTAGCGAAACCCTACAATGAGCAGTTCTTC
>TRBV6-6|-|TRBJ2-1|TRBD1
CASSYSADRGNEQFF
TGTGCCAGCAGTTACTCCGCGGACAGGGGAAATGAGCAGTTCTTC
>TRBV5-4|-|TRBJ1-6|TRBD1
CASSPGQGTGTYNSPLHF
TGTGCCAGCAGCCCGGGACAGGGGACGGGAACCTATAATTCACCCCTCCACTTT
>TRBV19|-|TRBJ1-5|TRBD1
CASSNDRGPNQPQHF
TGTGCCAGTAGCAATGACAGGGGACCAAATCAGCCCCAGCATTTT
>TRBV4-2|-|TRBJ2-5|-
CASSQGTEPGGHQETQYF
TGTGCCAGCAGCCAAGGGACGGAGCCCGGGGGGCACCAAGAGACCCAGTACTTC
>TRBV19|few|TRBJ2-7|TRBD1
CASSTGGEQYF
TGTGCCAGTAGTACAGGGGGAGAGCAGTACTTC
>TRBV28|-|TRBJ2-7|-
CASSSRKRRPAAGEQYF
TGTGCCAGCAGCTCACGTAAAAGACGGCCCGCCGCGGGCGAGCAGTACTTC
>TRBV5-6|few|TRBJ1-5|TRBD1
CASSWRGGQGANQPQHF
TGTGCCAGCAGCTGGCGGGGGGGCCAGGGGGCAAATCAGCCCCAGCATTTT
>TRBV25-1|-|TRBJ2-7|-
CASSESGVTYEQYF
TGTGCCAGCAGTGAATCCGGGGTGACCTACGAGCAGTACTTC
>TRBV6-6|-|TRBJ2-1|-
CASSPGGSSHEQFF
TGTGCCAGCAGCCCCGGGGGTAGTTCCCATGAGCAGTTCTTC
>TRBV7-9|-|TRBJ1-4|-
CASRAIESTNEKLFF
TGTGCCAGCAGAGCAATAGAGTCAACTAATGAAAAACTGTTTTTT
>TRBV25-1|-|TRBJ2-1|TRBD1
CASSARTGGGNNEQFF
TGTGCCAGCAGTGCTCGGACAGGGGGCGGGAACAATGAGCAGTTCTTC
>TRBV30|-|TRBJ1-2|-
CAWRGQGTGYTF
TGTGCCTGGAGAGGCCAGGGCACTGGCTACACCTTC
>TRBV5-1|once|TRBJ2-1|-
CASSLGQGSSNEQFF
TGCGCCAGCAGCTTGGGTCAGGGGTCGTCGAATGAGCAGTTCTTC
>TRBV11-3|-|TRBJ2-7|-
CASSYTRGEQYF
TGTGCCAGCAGCTACACCAGGGGCGAGCAGTACTTC
>TRBV6-5|-|TRBJ2-6|-
CASSLTVSGANVLTF
TGTGCCAGCAGCCTGACAGTCTCTGGGGCCAACGTCCTGACTTTC
>TRBV7-9|-|TRBJ2-7|-
CSSSSRQAPGAPEQYF
TGTTCCAGCAGCTCCCGGCAAGCCCCTGGAGCCCCCGAGCAGTACTTC
>TRBV9|-|TRBJ2-5|-
CASSVSTGYQETQYF
TGTGCCAGCAGCGTGTCTACAGGGTACCAAGAGACCCAGTACTTC
>TRBV7-2|-|TRBJ1-2|TRBD1
CASSVRTGGVVGYGYTF
TGTGCCAGCAGCGTCCGAACAGGGGGCGTAGTAGGGTATGGCTACACCTTC
>TRBV14|-|TRBJ2-7|TRBD2
CASSWTGGGSYEQYF
TGTGCCAGCAGCTGGACTGGGGGGGGATCCTACGAGCAGTACTTC
>TRBV27|-|TRBJ2-3|TRBD2
CASSGGGGVSTDTQYF
TGTGCCAGCAGTGGCGGGGGGGGAGTGAGCACAGATACGCAGTATTTT
>TRBV28|-|TRBJ1-3|TRBD1
CASRGSTGGRSGNTIYF
TGTGCCAGCAGGGGGTCGACAGGGGGCCGCTCTGGAAACACCATATATTTT
>TRBV5-1|few|TRBJ1-2|-
CASSFEHGYTF
TGCGCCAGCAGCTTTGAGCATGGCTACACCTTC
>TRBV7-2|few|TRBJ1-2|TRBD1
CASSRTGGSSGYTF
TGTGCCAGCAGTCGGACAGGGGGTTCGTCTGGCTACACCTTC
>TRBV7-9|-|TRBJ2-7|-
CASSPRTGSYEQYF
TGTGCCAGCAGCCCCAGGACTGGCTCCTACGAGCAGTACTTC
>TRBV23-1|-|TRBJ2-1|-
CASSQSPRSYVPAYNEQFF
TGCGCCAGCAGTCAATCTCCCAGATCGTACGTACCCGCCTACAATGAGCAGTTCTTC
>TRBV5-4|-|TRBJ1-1|-
CASSLAGGKGTEAFF
TGTGCCAGCAGCTTGGCAGGCGGGAAGGGCACTGAAGCTTTCTTT
>TRBV29-1|-|TRBJ2-7|-
CSVEGLGLLTYEQYF
TGCAGCGTTGAGGGTCTGGGCCTACTGACCTACGAGCAGTACTTC
>TRBV7-3|few|TRBJ2-2|TRBD1
CASSPRQGTTGELFF
TGTGCCAGCAGCCCAAGACAGGGTACTACCGGGGAGCTGTTTTTT
>TRBV4-2|-|TRBJ1-1|-
CASSQLQGSTEAFF
TGTGCCAGCAGCCAGTTACAGGGATCCACTGAAGCTTTCTTT
>TRBV18|-|TRBJ1-2|-
CASSPGGGDYGYTF
TGTGCCAGCTCACCCGGGGGGGGCGACTATGGCTACACCTTC
>TRBV19|-|TRBJ2-7|TRBD2
CASSSGLGASYEQYF
TGTGCCAGTAGTTCGGGACTAGGAGCCTCCTACGAGCAGTACTTC
>TRBV11-2|-|TRBJ2-5|-
CASSFFGDQETQYF
TGTGCCAGCAGCTTTTTCGGAGACCAAGAGACCCAGTACTTC
>TRBV10-2|-|TRBJ2-2|-
CASSEHLRNTGELFF
TGCGCCAGCAGTGAGCATCTGCGGAACACCGGGGAGCTGTTTTTT
>TRBV10-3|-|TRBJ1-5|TRBD1
CAISDSRTGKYSNQPQHF
TGTGCCATCAGTGATTCCCGGACAGGGAAATATAGCAATCAGCCCCAGCATTTT
>TRBV25-1|few|TRBJ2-1|-
CASSEHNSIHEQFF
TGTGCCAGCAGTGAACATAATAGCATCCATGAGCAGTTCTTC
>TRBV19|-|TRBJ1-5|-
CASSMIGGRGNQPQHF
TGTGCCAGTAGTATGATCGGGGGACGGGGCAATCAGCCCCAGCATTTT
>TRBV19|-|TRBJ1-6|TRBD1
CASSIGQGNSPLHF
TGTGCCAGTAGTATAGGACAGGGGAATTCACCCCTCCACTTT
>TRBV4-2|once|TRBJ2-7|-
CASSQDRVRGVYEQYF
TGTGCCAGCAGCCAAGATCGTGTCAGGGGAGTCTACGAGCAGTACTTC
>TRBV6-5|-|TRBJ2-1|-
CASTSGNEQFF
TGTGCCAGCACCTCCGGGAATGAGCAGTTCTTC
>TRBV9|-|TRBJ2-7|TRBD1
CASSVGTDRGTYEQYF
TGTGCCAGCAGCGTAGGTACGGACAGGGGCACCTACGAGCAGTACTTC
>TRBV5-1|-|TRBJ2-7|TRBD2
CASSSRMTSGDYEQYF
TGCGCCAGCAGCTCACGGATGACTAGCGGGGACTACGAGCAGTACTTC
>TRBV4-1|-|TRBJ2-5|TRBD2
CASSRTSGGRGETQYF
TGCGCCAGCAGCCGTACTAGCGGGGGGCGTGGAGAGACCCAGTACTTC
>TRBV15|few|TRBJ1-4|-
CATSRAGTPATNEKLFF
TGTGCCACCAGCAGAGCGGGTACTCCTGCAACTAATGAAAAACTGTTTTTT